The entry below gives a single T cell receptor (beta chain) sequence along with its context. Antigen: not known. These data are taken from a study of cytomegalovirus exposure and HLA in healthy donors. General study results and limits: In an earlier analysis, productive rearrangement rates for most beta V segments clustered near 87% or 30%. V- and J-gene trimming of TCR beta was linked (in a later analysis) to a missense DCLRE1C variant.

The PCR had 60 Vbeta and 13 Jbeta primers. Measured with immunoSEQ multiplex PCR; TCRdb has only the in-frame clones, and not every one. Found here are more than 110,000 clones, about four fifths of them singletons; the top ten hold under 1.5%. Sequenced input: PBMCs. This sequence was found in a male donor in good health and CMV-seropositive.

CDR3 nucleotide sequence: TGTGCCAGCAGGCCGGGACTAGCGGTAGAGACCCAGTACTTC. Protein product: CASRPGLAVETQYF. The chain is built from TRBV6-1 and TRBJ2-5; 11 nucleotides agree with TRBD2. The CDR3 totals 14 residues. V shed 6 bases and J 4 bases; nucleotides not matched to a gene: 4. Germline values: CDR1 MNHNS, CDR2 SASEGT.